The rows below give T cell receptor beta chains drawn from one sample of a study of T cell responses to AZD1222 COVID-19 vaccine. Clones were sequenced by immunoSEQ multiplex PCR, and TCRdb holds only the in-frame ones, with some missing. The sample contains more than 110,000 clones, approximately 90% of which appear only once. Sequences were derived from peripheral blood, sampled 28 days after the second AZD1222 dose. These receptors came from an adult who received the AZD1222 COVID-19 vaccine. CDR3s include the opening cysteine and the closing phenylalanine or tryptophan. The D gene is left open where the match is weak. Clone size appears in some rows only: once, few, many, or a class for an expanded clone.

TRBJ2-7 NA NA TRBV6-5 CASRTDYYEQYF TGTGCCAGTAGGACAGATTACTACGAGCAGTACTTC
TRBJ1-2 TRBD1 NA TRBV29-1 CSVTGQGYGYTF TGCAGCGTGACCGGACAGGGCTATGGCTACACCTTC
TRBJ2-1 TRBD2 NA TRBV30 CAFIAGNSYNEQFF TGTGCCTTTATAGCGGGGAACTCCTACAATGAGCAGTTCTTC
TRBJ1-2 NA NA TRBV6-5 CASSYSRQSVYGYTF TGTGCCAGCAGTTACTCGCGACAGTCGGTCTATGGCTACACCTTC
TRBJ2-5 NA NA TRBV9 CASRGRPKETQYF TGTGCCAGCAGGGGGCGTCCTAAAGAGACCCAGTACTTC
TRBJ2-5 NA NA TRBV5-5 CASSPQGYQETQYF TGTGCCAGCAGCCCACAGGGATACCAAGAGACCCAGTACTTC
TRBJ1-2 NA NA TRBV6-2/TRBV6-3 CASSYSSRGYGYTF TGTGCCAGCAGTTACTCAAGCAGGGGCTATGGCTACACCTTC
TRBJ2-6 TRBD1 NA TRBV28 CASSPQTGWSGANVLTF TGTGCCAGCAGTCCCCAGACAGGGTGGTCTGGGGCCAACGTCCTGACTTTC
TRBJ1-2 TRBD1 NA TRBV9 CASSETGDYGYTF TGTGCCAGCAGCGAGACAGGGGACTATGGCTACACCTTC
TRBJ1-1 NA NA TRBV7-3 CASSLSAGNTEAFF TGTGCCAGCAGCTTATCGGCGGGGAACACTGAAGCTTTCTTT
TRBJ2-3 TRBD2 once TRBV18 CASSPRGGTDTQYF TGTGCCAGCTCACCAAGGGGAGGGACAGATACGCAGTATTTT
TRBJ1-2 NA NA TRBV3-1/TRBV3-2 CASSQGPYYGYTF TGTGCCAGCAGCCAGGGTCCCTACTATGGCTACACCTTC
TRBJ2-1 NA NA TRBV3-1/TRBV3-2 CASSPSSTSHSYNEQFF TGTGCCAGCAGCCCATCCTCCACCTCCCACTCCTACAATGAGCAGTTCTTC
TRBJ1-3 NA once TRBV5-1 CASSLGGSGNTIYF TGCGCCAGCAGCCTAGGGGGATCTGGAAACACCATATATTTT
TRBJ1-5 NA NA TRBV28 CASSFVGASQPQHF TGTGCCAGCAGTTTTGTGGGGGCAAGCCAGCCCCAGCATTTT
TRBJ1-1 NA NA TRBV27 CASSSGLNTEAFF TGTGCCAGCAGTTCAGGACTAAACACTGAAGCTTTCTTT
TRBJ2-2 NA NA TRBV5-1 CASSLFLNTGELFF TGCGCCAGCAGCTTGTTCCTGAACACCGGGGAGCTGTTTTTT
TRBJ1-3 NA NA TRBV7-9 CASSLEGYGNTIYF TGTGCCAGCAGCTTGGAAGGGTACGGAAACACCATATATTTT
TRBJ1-6 NA NA TRBV19 CASSAGNLFSPLHF TGTGCCAGTAGTGCCGGGAATTTATTTTCACCCCTCCACTTT
TRBJ2-7 TRBD1 NA TRBV7-8 CASSSSTGSGYEQYF TGTGCCAGCAGCTCCTCGACAGGGTCAGGCTACGAGCAGTACTTC
TRBJ2-2 NA NA TRBV10-1 CASSVHSDPGELFF TGCGCCAGCAGTGTTCATTCGGACCCCGGGGAGCTGTTTTTT
TRBJ1-2 TRBD1 once TRBV12-5 CASGLTGEANYGYTF TGTGCTAGTGGGCTTACAGGGGAAGCTAACTATGGCTACACCTTC
TRBJ1-3 NA NA TRBV25-1 CATGNSGNTIYF TGTGCAACAGGGAACTCTGGAAACACCATATATTTT
TRBJ1-2 NA few TRBV7-9 CASSLVARDGYTF TGTGCCAGCAGCTTAGTCGCCAGGGATGGCTACACCTTC
TRBJ1-1 NA NA TRBV6-6 CASSYGGRNTEAFF TGTGCCAGCAGTTACGGAGGACGGAACACTGAAGCTTTCTTT
TRBJ2-2 TRBD2 NA TRBV7-9 CASPLAVNTGELFF TGTGCCAGCCCGCTAGCGGTGAACACCGGGGAGCTGTTTTTT
TRBJ2-7 TRBD1 NA TRBV12-3/TRBV12-4 CASSGQVYEQYF TGTGCCAGCAGTGGACAGGTCTACGAGCAGTACTTC
TRBJ2-2 TRBD1 NA TRBV7-2 CASSRDRDPRGHGELFF TGTGCCAGCAGCAGGGACAGGGACCCACGAGGGCACGGGGAGCTGTTTTTT
TRBJ2-5 NA NA TRBV15 CATSRDLGGSLGETQYF TGTGCCACCAGCAGAGATCTGGGGGGCTCTTTGGGGGAGACCCAGTACTTC
TRBJ2-2 NA few TRBV10-1 CASGMGTGELFF TGCGCCAGCGGGATGGGGACCGGGGAGCTGTTTTTT
TRBJ1-2 TRBD1 NA TRBV19 CASSRQGGYGYTF TGTGCCAGTAGTAGACAGGGGGGATATGGCTACACCTTC
TRBJ2-7 NA NA TRBV29-1 CSVGTGTYEQYF TGCAGCGTTGGGACGGGTACCTACGAGCAGTACTTC
TRBJ2-1 NA NA TRBV4-3 CASSRQKGGNEQFF TGCGCCAGCAGCCGACAAAAAGGGGGTAATGAGCAGTTCTTC
TRBJ2-1 NA NA TRBV7-8 CASSLVGVGEQFF TGTGCCAGCAGCTTAGTTGGGGTAGGGGAGCAGTTCTTC
TRBJ2-3 NA NA TRBV6-5 CASSYRAADTQYF TGTGCCAGCAGTTACAGGGCGGCAGATACGCAGTATTTT
TRBJ2-7 NA NA TRBV4-3 CASSPSRTYEQYF TGCGCCAGCAGCCCCTCAAGGACCTACGAGCAGTACTTC
TRBJ2-7 TRBD1 NA TRBV6-5 CASRGQDSYEQYF TGTGCCAGCAGAGGACAGGACTCCTACGAGCAGTACTTC
TRBJ1-2 NA NA TRBV19 CASSIGLRDGYTF TGTGCCAGTAGTATAGGGTTGAGGGATGGCTACACCTTC
TRBJ2-2 TRBD2 NA TRBV27 CASSLSVSGRSGELFF TGTGCCAGCAGTTTATCAGTTAGCGGGAGATCCGGGGAGCTGTTTTTT
TRBJ1-5 NA once TRBV19 CASSKGSNQPQHF TGTGCCAGTTCTAAGGGAAGCAATCAGCCCCAGCATTTT
TRBJ2-1 NA NA TRBV7-6 CASSSELLEGTYNEQFF TGTGCCAGCAGCTCCGAGCTCCTAGAGGGGACTTACAATGAGCAGTTCTTC
TRBJ1-1 NA NA TRBV18 CASSPGASRLEAFF TGTGCCAGCTCACCGGGAGCCTCACGACTTGAAGCTTTCTTT
TRBJ2-1 NA NA TRBV9 CASSVDHEQFF TGTGCCAGCAGCGTAGACCATGAGCAGTTCTTC
TRBJ2-5 TRBD2 NA TRBV19 CASSMARDSGIETQYF TGTGCCAGTAGTATGGCGAGGGATAGCGGGATAGAGACCCAGTACTTC
TRBJ2-3 TRBD2 NA TRBV10-1 CASSGSTGTSGSPSTDTQYF TGCGCCAGCAGTGGCTCTACCGGGACTAGCGGGTCTCCGAGCACAGATACGCAGTATTTT